This section outlines one T cell receptor beta chain sequence together with its context. Its antigen is unknown. The V gene's germline CDR1 is LGHNA and CDR2 YSLEER. Trimming pared 0 bases from V and 10 bases from J, leaving 16 bases between. CDR3 length equals 15 residues. Every bit of the isolated RNA underwent reverse transcription, so sequencing read expressed TCRB transcripts. Measured with immunoSEQ multiplex PCR; TCRdb has only the in-frame clones, and not every one. The sample lists 360,000 or so clones, around a fifth occurring once. The data were taken from a study of beta chain features in type 1 diabetes. The study, taken as a whole, reports: The study found that naive, central memory and Treg TCRB repertoires appeared more similar in patients than in healthy donors.

A sort by CD45RO/CCR7/CD25/CD127/CD95/CD27 yielded CD4+ naive, central memory, regulatory and stem cell-like memory cells. Post-sort purity exceeded 95% for all sorted populations. Sequencing was performed on naive CD4+ T cells from blood. The chain has TRBV4-3 and TRBJ2-1; TRBD1 might be the D (5 bases). This clonotype was obtained from a woman in her late teens or twenties in good health. CDR3 sequence (DNA): TGCGCCAGCAGCCAAGATCGGTTCAGTTACAGGGAGCAGTTCTTC. Amino acid sequence: CASSQDRFSYREQFF.